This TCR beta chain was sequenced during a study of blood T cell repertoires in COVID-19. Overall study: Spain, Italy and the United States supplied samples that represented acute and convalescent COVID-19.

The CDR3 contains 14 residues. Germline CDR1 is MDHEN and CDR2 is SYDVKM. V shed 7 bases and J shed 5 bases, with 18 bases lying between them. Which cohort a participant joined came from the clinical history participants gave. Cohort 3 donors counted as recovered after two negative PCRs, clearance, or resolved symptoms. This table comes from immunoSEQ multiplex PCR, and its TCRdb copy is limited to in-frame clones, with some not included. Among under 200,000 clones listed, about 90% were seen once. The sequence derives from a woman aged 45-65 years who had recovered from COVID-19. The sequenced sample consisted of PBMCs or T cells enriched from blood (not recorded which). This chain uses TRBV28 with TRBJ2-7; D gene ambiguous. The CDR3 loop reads CASTGIGDVDEQYF. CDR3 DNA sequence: TGTGCCAGCACCGGCATCGGAGACGTAGACGAGCAGTACTTC. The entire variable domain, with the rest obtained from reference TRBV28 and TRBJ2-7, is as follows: DVKVTQSSRYLVKRTGEKVFLECVQDMDHENMFWYRQDPGLGLRLIYFSYDVKMKEKGDIPEGYSVSREKKERFSLILESASTNQTSMYLCASTGIGDVDEQYFGPGTRLTVT.